These 10 T cell receptor beta chains share one sample of origin, sequenced in a study of blood T cell repertoires in COVID-19. Sequenced by immunoSEQ multiplex PCR; TCRdb stores in-frame clones only, minus some. The sample lists 90,000 or so clones, around 85% seen once, with roughly 23% in the top ten. Source material: peripheral blood. The receptors come from a man older than 75 with active or convalescent COVID-19.

Only a few counts were recorded for this clone. V gene TRBV24-1 combines with J gene TRBJ1-5; possibly TRBD1 for D (6 bases). The CDR3 runs 14 residues. In germline, CDR1 is KGHDR, CDR2 SFDVKD. Trimming stripped 5 bases from V and 6 bases from J, with 13 bases between. CDR3 sequence reads: CATSGQAIGQPQHF. The CDR3 DNA reads TGTGCCACCAGTGGACAGGCGATTGGTCAGCCCCAGCATTTT.

This chain's CDR3 is CASSQLGDGYTF. DNA of the CDR3: TGTGCCAGCAGTCAGCTAGGGGATGGCTACACCTTC. This chain links TRBV6-5 with TRBJ1-2; D possibly corresponds to TRBD1 (5 bases). Trimming removed 5 bases at V and 6 bases at J, with 10 bases between. Germline assignment: CDR1 MNHEY and CDR2 SVGAGI. The CDR3 contains 12 residues.

This sequence joins TRBV6-1 and TRBJ2-7; no firm D call. Germline V lookup: CDR1 MNHNS, CDR2 SASEGT. The germline V and J ends were trimmed by 0 bases and 2 bases, with 8 bases remaining between them. CDR3 size: 14 residues. The CDR3 DNA is TGTGCCAGCAGTGAAGCGACACTGACCTACGAGCAGTACTTC. Encoded protein: CASSEATLTYEQYF.

This clone was detected only once. V gene TRBV18 combines with J gene TRBJ2-1; D might be TRBD2 (5 bases). Per the germline V gene, CDR1 is KGHSH and CDR2 is LQKENI. Trimming left V 3 bases short and J 5 bases short, with 14 bases between. This CDR3 spans 15 amino acids. CDR3 coding DNA: TGTGCCAGCTCACCCTCGGGGTTAGCTCACAATGAGCAGTTCTTC. Residues: CASSPSGLAHNEQFF.

The J gene is TRBJ1-5, the V gene TRBV3-1 (or the pseudogene TRBV3-2); D gene uncertain. Germline CDR1 and CDR2: LGHDT and YNNKEL (reference sequence). With 2 bases removed from V and 10 bases from J, the gap between germline ends came to 24 bases. The CDR3 is 17 residues long. DNA of the CDR3: TGTGCCAGCAGCCAATCAGGAGGGCCGCTGGGATACAAACCCCAGCATTTT. It encodes CASSQSGGPLGYKPQHF.

The chain carries TRBV5-6 and TRBJ1-3; D is uncertain. The CDR3 length is 11 residues. Looked up from germline, CDR1 is SGHDT and CDR2 is YYEEEE. V was trimmed by 3 bases and J by 8 bases, leaving 6 bases between them. For the CDR3, the DNA is TGTGCCAGCAGCTCAGTGGACACCATATATTTT. Its protein product is CASSSVDTIYF.

The chain is built from TRBV5-1 and TRBJ2-7; possible D gene TRBD1, 7 bases. The V gene lost 6 bases and the J gene lost 6 bases, with 25 bases spanning the gap. This CDR3 comprises 16 residues. Germline V gene lookup returns CDR1 SGHRS and CDR2 YFSETQ. In DNA, the CDR3 is TGCGCCAGCACCCTTGGAGGGGGACAGCTCGGCCCCGAGCAGTACTTC. The encoded protein is CASTLGGGQLGPEQYF. Based on the CDR3 plus reference TRBV5-1 and TRBJ2-7, the full variable domain is KAGVTQTPRYLIKTRGQQVTLSCSPISGHRSVSWYQQTPGQGLQFLFEYFSETQRNKGNFPGRFSGRQFSNSRSEMNVSTLELGDSALYLCASTLGGGQLGPEQYFGPGTRLTVT.

This clone was observed once. J is TRBJ2-1 and V is TRBV14, with no clear D. V was trimmed by 0 bases and J by 6 bases, leaving 9 bases between them. CDR1 SGHDN and CDR2 FVKESK come from the germline V gene. The CDR3 extends over 14 amino acids. CDR3 region: CASSQDLGANEQFF. CDR3 bases: TGTGCCAGCAGCCAAGATCTGGGCGCCAATGAGCAGTTCTTC.

This chain connects TRBV20-1 to TRBJ1-6; D is uncertain. This CDR3 is 14 amino acids long. Germline V gives CDR1 DFQATT, CDR2 SNEGSKA (reference sequence). Between the trimmed V and J ends, which lost 3 bases and 8 bases, there was a span of 14 bases. The CDR3 here is CSASEGRLDSPLHF. The CDR3, as DNA: TGCAGTGCTAGTGAAGGGAGGTTGGATTCACCCCTCCACTTT.

The V gene is TRBV4-1, the J gene TRBJ2-6, with 7 bases matching TRBD1. This CDR3 comprises 18 residues. In germline, CDR1 is MGHRA, CDR2 YSYEKL. V lost 4 bases and J lost 1; bases outside the gene matches: 10. The CDR3, as DNA: TGCGCCAGCAGCCCGAGATTCAACAGGGGATCTGGGGCCAACGTCCTGACTTTC. It specifies CASSPRFNRGSGANVLTF.